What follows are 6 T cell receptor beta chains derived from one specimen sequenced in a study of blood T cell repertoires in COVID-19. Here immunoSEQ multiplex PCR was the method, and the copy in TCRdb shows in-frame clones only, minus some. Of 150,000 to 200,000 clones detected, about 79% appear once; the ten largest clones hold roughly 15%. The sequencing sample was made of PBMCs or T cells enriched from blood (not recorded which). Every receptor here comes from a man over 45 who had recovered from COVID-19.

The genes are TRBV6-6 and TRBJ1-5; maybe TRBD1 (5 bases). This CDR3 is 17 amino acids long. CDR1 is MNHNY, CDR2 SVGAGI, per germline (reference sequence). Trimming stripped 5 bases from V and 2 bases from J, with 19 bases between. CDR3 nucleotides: TGTGCCAGCAGTCTAGGGCAGGGAGGGGTCGGCAATCAGCCCCAGCATTTT. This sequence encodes CASSLGQGGVGNQPQHF.

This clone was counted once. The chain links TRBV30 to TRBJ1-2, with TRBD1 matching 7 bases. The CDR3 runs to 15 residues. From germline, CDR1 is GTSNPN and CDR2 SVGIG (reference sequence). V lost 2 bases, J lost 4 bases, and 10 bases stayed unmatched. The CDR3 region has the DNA TGTGCCTGGAGTTCAGGACAGGTGACTCCCTATGGCTACACCTTC. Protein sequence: CAWSSGQVTPYGYTF.

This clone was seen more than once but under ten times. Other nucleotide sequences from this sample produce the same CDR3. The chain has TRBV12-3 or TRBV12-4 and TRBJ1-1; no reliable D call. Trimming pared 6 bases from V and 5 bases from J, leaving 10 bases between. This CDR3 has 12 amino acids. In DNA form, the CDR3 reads TGTGCCAGCAGCACCGGGGTGACTGAAGCTTTCTTT. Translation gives CASSTGVTEAFF.

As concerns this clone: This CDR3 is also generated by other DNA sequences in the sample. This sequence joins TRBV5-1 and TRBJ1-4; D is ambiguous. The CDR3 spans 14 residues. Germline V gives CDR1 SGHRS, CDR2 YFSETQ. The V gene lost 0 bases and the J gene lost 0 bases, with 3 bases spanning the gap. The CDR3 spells CASSLAATNEKLFF. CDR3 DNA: TGCGCCAGCAGCTTGGCAGCAACTAATGAAAAACTGTTTTTT.

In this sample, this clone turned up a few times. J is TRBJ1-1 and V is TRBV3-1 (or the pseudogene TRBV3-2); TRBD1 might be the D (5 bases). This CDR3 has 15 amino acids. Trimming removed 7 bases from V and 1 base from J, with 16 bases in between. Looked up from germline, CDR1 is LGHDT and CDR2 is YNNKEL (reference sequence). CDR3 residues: CASTPGLQRNTEAFF. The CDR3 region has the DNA TGTGCCAGCACCCCAGGGTTGCAGAGGAACACTGAAGCTTTCTTT.

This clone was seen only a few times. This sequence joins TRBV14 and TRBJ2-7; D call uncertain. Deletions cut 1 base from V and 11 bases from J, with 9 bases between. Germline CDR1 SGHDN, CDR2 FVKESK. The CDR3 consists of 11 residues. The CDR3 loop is CASSQGLREYF. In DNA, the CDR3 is TGTGCCAGCAGCCAAGGACTCCGTGAGTACTTC.